This is a list of T cell receptor beta chains from one sample in a study of blood T cell repertoires in COVID-19. Measured with immunoSEQ multiplex PCR; TCRdb has only the in-frame clones, and not every one. In the table there are around 55,000 clones, over 80% of which are singletons. The sequenced sample was peripheral blood. The receptors were sampled from a man aged 40-49 years with COVID-19, enrolled during active disease. CDR3s include the opening cysteine and the closing phenylalanine or tryptophan. The D gene is left open where the match is weak. Size tells how often a clone was seen (once, few, many) or the class of an expanded clone, and some rows leave it out.

clone_size | j_call | d_call | v_call | cdr3_aa
. | TRBJ1-4 | . | TRBV19 | CASSITATNEKLFF
. | TRBJ1-2 | TRBD1 | TRBV28 | CASSSPGAGGSYGYTF
. | TRBJ1-3 | TRBD1 | TRBV5-6 | CASSLTGELFGNTIYF
. | TRBJ1-4 | . | TRBV15 | CATSRDANNEKLFF
. | TRBJ1-3 | . | TRBV6-6 | CASRPQEYGNTIYF
. | TRBJ1-2 | . | TRBV5-6 | CASRPGTATNYGYTF
. | TRBJ1-6 | TRBD1 | TRBV30 | CAWETGAINSPLHF
. | TRBJ2-3 | . | TRBV11-2 | CASSLDPPPSTDTQYF
. | TRBJ1-5 | . | TRBV7-2 | CASSETRGFGQPQHF
. | TRBJ2-1 | TRBD2 | TRBV19 | CASTVAGGRNEQFF
. | TRBJ2-1 | . | TRBV11-2 | CASRDTPGVSSYNEQFF
. | TRBJ1-4 | . | TRBV20-1 | CSASWSGHPNEKLFF
. | TRBJ2-7 | TRBD1 | TRBV5-8 | CASSPKRGTGFYEQYF
. | TRBJ1-1 | . | TRBV12-3/TRBV12-4 | CASSGVLTEAFF
once | TRBJ1-3 | . | TRBV9 | CASSVYDSSSSGNTIYF
. | TRBJ2-7 | TRBD2 | TRBV5-5 | CASSDRGRGVYYEQYF
. | TRBJ2-1 | TRBD1 | TRBV28 | CASGTGWNEQFF
few | TRBJ2-7 | TRBD2 | TRBV7-8 | CASSQTSGNFEQYF
. | TRBJ2-1 | . | TRBV6-5 | CASTVSGISYNEQFF
. | TRBJ1-2 | . | TRBV29-1 | CSVSDPGDHNYGYTF
. | TRBJ1-5 | . | TRBV28 | CASSWDYPVSYSNQPQHF
. | TRBJ1-2 | TRBD1 | TRBV6-5 | CASRQGEGGYTF